This T cell receptor (beta chain) comes out of a study of PD-L1 blockade in urothelial cancer. Study as a whole: Researchers found blood samples held a median of 141,255 T cells.

Data came from immunoSEQ multiplex PCR; TCRdb stores just in-frame clones and leaves some out. The sample carries 38,000 or so clones, around four fifths recorded once. Study-wide points: Better survival was predicted when blood TCR clonality before treatment fell below the median.

Of note for this clone: The target antigen is unknown. Sequence at one end of the junction differs from germline and may be a read error.

Germline assignment: CDR1 MDHEN and CDR2 SYDVKM. The CDR3 is 15 amino acids. The source of this sequence is a man aged 60 to 75 with urothelial cancer. The sequences come from PBMCs, collected around atezolizumab (anti-PD-L1) treatment. The chain combines TRBV28 with TRBJ2-1; 9 bases are a match to TRBD2. The CDR3 region is CASCLAGGSYNEQFF. The DNA for the CDR3 is TGTGCCAGCTGTTTGGCGGGAGGGTCCTACAATGAGCAGTTCTTC.